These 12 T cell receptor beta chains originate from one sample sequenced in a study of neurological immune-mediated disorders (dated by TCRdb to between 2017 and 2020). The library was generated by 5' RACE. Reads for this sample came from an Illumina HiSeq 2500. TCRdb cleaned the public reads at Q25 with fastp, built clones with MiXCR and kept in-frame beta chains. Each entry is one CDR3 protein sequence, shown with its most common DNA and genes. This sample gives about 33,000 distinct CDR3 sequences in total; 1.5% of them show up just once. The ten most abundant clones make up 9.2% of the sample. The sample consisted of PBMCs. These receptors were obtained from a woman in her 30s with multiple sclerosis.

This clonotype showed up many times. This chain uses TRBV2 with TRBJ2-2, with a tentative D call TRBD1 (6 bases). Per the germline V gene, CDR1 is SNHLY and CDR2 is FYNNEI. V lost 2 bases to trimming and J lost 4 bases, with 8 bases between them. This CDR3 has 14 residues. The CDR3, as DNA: TGTGCCAGCAGTGAACAGGGGCCCACCGGGGAGCTGTTTTTT. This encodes CASSEQGPTGELFF.

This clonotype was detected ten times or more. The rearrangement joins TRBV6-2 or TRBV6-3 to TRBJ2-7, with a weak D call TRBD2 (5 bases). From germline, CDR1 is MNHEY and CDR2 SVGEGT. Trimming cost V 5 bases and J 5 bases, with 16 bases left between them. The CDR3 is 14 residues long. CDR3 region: CASSDRRGTDEQYF. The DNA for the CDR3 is TGTGCCAGCAGTGACCGTCGGGGTACCGACGAGCAGTACTTC.

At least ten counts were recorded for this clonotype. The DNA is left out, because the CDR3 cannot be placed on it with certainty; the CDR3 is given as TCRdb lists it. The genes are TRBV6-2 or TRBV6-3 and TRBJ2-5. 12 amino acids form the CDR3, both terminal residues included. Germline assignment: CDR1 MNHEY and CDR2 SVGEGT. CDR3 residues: CASSSSGETQYF.

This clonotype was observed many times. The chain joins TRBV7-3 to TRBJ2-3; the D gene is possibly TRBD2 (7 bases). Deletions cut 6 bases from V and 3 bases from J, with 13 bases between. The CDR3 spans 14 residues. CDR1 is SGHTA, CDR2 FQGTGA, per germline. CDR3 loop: CASRPRGGTDTQYF. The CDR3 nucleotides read TGTGCCAGCAGGCCAAGGGGGGGAACAGATACGCAGTATTTT.

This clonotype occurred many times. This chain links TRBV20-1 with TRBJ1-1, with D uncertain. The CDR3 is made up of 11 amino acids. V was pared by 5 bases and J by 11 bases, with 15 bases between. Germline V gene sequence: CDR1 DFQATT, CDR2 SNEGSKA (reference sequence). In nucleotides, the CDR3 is TGCAGTGCTTTCTACGGTGCTCTGGCTTTCTTT. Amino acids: CSAFYGALAFF.

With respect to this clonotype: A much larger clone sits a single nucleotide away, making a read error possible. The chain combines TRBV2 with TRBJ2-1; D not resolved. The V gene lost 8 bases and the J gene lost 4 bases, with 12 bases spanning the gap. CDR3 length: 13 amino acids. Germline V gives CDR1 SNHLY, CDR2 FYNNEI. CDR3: CASELKIYNEQFF. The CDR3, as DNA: TGTGCCAGCGAATTGAAGATTTACAATGAGCAGTTCTTC.

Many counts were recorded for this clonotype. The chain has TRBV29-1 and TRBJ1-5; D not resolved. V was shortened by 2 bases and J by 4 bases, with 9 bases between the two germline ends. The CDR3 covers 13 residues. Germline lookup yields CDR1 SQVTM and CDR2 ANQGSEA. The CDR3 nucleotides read TGCAGCGTTGAACCGGGCCCAAATCAGCCCCAGCATTTT. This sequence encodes CSVEPGPNQPQHF.

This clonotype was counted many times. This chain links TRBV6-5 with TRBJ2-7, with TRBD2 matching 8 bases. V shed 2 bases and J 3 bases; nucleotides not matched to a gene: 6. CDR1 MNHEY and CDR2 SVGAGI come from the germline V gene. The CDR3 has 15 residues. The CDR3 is CASSYAGGGVYEQYF. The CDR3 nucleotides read TGTGCCAGCAGTTACGCCGGGGGGGGCGTCTACGAGCAGTACTTC.

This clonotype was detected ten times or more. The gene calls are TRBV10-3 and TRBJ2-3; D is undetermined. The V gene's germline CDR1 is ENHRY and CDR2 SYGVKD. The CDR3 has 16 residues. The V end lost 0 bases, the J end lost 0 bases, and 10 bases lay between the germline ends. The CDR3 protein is CAISESMGLSTDTQYF. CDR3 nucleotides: TGTGCCATCAGTGAGTCGATGGGTCTGAGCACAGATACGCAGTATTTT.

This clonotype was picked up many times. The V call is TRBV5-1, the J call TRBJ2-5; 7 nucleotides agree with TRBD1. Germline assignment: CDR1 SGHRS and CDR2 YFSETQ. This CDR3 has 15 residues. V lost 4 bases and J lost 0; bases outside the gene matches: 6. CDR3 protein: CASSHGTEDQETQYF. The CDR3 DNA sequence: TGCGCCAGCAGCCACGGGACAGAAGACCAAGAGACCCAGTACTTC.

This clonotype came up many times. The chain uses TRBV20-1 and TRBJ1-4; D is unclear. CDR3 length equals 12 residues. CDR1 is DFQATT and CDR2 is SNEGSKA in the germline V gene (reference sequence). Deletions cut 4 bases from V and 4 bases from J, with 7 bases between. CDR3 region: CSAKGLNEKLFF. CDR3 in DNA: TGCAGTGCTAAAGGCCTTAATGAAAAACTGTTTTTT.

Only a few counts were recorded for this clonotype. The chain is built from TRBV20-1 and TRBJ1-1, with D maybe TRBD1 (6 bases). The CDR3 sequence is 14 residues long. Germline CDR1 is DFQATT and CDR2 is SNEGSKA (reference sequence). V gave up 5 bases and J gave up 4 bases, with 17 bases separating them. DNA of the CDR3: TGCAGTGCTCACACAGGGAGAGTAGTCACTGAAGCTTTCTTT. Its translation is CSAHTGRVVTEAFF.